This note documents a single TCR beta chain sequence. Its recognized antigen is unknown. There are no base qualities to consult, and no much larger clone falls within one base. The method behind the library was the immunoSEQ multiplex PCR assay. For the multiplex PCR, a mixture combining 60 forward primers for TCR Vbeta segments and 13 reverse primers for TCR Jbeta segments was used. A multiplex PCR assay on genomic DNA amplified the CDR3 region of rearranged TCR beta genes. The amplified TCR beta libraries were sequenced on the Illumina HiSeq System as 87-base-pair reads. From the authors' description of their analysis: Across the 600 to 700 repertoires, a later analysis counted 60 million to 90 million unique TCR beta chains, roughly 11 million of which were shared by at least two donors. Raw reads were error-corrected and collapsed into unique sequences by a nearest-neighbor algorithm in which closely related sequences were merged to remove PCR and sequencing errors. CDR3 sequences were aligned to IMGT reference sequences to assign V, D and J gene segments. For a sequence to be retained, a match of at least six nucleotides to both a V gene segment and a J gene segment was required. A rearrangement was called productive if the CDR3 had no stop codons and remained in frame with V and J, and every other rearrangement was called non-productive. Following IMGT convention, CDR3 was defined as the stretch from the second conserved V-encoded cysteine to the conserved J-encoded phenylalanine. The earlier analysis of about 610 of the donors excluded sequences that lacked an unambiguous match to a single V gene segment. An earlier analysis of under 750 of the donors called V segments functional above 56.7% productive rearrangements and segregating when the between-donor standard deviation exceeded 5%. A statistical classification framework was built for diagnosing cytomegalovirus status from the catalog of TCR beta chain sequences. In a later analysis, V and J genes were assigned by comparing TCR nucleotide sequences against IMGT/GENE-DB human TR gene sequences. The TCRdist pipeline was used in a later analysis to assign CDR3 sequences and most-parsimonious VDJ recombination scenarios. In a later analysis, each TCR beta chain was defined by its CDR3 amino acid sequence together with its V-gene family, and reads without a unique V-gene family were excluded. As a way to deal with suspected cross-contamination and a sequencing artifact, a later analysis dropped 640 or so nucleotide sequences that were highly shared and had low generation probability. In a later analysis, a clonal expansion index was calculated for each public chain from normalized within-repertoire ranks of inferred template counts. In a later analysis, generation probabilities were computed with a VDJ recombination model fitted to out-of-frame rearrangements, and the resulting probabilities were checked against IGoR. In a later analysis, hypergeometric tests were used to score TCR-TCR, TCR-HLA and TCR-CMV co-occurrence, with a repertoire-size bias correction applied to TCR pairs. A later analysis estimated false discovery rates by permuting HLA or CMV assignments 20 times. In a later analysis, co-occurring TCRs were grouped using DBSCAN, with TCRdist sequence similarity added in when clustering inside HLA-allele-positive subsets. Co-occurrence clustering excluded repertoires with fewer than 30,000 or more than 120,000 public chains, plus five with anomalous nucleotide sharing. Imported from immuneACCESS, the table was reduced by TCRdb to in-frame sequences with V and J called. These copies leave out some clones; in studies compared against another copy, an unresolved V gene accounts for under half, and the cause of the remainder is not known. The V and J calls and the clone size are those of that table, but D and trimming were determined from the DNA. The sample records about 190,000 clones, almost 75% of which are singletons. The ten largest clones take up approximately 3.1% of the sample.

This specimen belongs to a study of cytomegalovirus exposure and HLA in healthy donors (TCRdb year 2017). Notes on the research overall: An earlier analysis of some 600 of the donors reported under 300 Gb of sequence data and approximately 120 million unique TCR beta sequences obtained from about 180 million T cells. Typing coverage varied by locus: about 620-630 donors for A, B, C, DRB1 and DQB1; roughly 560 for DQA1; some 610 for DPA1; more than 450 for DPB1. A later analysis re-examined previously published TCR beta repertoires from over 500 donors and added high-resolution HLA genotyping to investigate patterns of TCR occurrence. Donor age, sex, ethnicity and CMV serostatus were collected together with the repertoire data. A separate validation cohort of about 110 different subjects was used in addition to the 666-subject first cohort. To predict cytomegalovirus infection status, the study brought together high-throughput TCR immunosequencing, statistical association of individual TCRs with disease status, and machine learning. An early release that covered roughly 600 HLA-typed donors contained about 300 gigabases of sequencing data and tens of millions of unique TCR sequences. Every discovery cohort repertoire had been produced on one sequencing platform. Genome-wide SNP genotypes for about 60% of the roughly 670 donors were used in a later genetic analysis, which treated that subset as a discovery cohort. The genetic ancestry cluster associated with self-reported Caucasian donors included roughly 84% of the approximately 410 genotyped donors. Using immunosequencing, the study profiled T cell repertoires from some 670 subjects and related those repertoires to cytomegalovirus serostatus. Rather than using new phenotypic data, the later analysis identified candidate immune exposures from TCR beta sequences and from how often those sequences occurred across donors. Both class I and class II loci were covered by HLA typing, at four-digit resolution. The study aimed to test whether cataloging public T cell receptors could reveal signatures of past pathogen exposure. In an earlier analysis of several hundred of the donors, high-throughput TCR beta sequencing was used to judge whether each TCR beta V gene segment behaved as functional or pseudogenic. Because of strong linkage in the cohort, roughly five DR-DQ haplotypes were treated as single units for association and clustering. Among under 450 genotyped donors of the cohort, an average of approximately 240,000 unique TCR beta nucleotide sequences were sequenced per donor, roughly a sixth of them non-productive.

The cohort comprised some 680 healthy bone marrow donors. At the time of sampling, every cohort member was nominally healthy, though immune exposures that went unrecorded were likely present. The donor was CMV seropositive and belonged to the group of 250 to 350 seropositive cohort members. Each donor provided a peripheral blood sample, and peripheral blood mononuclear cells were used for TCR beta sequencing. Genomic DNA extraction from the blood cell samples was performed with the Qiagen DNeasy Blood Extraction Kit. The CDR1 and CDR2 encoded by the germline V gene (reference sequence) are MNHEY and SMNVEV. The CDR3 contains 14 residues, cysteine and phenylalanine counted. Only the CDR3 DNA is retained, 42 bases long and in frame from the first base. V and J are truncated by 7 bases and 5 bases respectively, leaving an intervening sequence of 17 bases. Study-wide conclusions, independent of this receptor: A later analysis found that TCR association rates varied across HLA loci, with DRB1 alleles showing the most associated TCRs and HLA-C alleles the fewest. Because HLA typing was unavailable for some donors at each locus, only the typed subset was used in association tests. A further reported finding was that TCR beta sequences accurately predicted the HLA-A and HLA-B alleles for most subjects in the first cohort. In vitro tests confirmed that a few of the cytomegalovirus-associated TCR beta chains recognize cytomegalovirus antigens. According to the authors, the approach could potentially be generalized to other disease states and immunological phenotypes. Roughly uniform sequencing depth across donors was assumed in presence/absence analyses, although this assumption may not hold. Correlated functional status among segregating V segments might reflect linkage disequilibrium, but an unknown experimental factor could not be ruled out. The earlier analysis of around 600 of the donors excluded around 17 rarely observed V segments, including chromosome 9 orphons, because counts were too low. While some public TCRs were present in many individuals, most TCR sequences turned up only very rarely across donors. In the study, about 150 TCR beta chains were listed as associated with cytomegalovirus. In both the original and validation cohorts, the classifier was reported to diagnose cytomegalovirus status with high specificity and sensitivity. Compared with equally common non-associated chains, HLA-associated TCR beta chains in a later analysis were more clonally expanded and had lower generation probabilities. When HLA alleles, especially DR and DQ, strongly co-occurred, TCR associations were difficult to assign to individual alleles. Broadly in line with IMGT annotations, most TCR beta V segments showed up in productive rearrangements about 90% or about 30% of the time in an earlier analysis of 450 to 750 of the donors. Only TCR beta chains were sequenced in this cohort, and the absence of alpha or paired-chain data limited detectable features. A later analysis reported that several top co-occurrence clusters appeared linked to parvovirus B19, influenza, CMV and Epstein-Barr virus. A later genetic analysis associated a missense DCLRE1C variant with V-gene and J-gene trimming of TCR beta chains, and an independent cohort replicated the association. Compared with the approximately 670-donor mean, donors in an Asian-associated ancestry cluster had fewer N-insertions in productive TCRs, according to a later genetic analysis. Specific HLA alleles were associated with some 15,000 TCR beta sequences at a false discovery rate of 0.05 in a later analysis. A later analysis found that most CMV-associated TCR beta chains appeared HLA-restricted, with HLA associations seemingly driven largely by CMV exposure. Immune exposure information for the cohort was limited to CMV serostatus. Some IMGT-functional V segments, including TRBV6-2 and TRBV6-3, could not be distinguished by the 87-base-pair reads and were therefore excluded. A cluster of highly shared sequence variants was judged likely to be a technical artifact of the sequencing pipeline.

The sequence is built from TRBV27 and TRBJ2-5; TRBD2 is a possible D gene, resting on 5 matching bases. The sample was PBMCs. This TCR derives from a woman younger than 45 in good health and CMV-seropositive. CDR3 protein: CASKRAAEEETQYF. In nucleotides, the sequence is TGTGCCAGCAAGAGGGCAGCCGAGGAGGAGACCCAGTACTTC.